This T cell receptor beta chain was profiled in a study of spatial heterogeneity in lung cancer (dated by TCRdb to between 2019 and 2020). Background for the entire study: More beta-chain than alpha-chain transcripts were consistently detected, likely reflecting higher beta-chain transcript abundance. In the raw uncorrected reads, each unique combination of TCR and UMI appeared on average more than ten times. The study quantitatively compared TCR alpha and beta repertoires across multiple tumor regions, matched nontumor lung and blood in non-small cell lung cancer. TCR repertoire features were related to nonsynonymous mutation counts determined by whole-exome sequencing of tumor tissue. At surgery, both alpha and beta chains were TCR-sequenced in roughly 200 tumor regions, about 64 matched nontumor lung samples and around 50 PBMC samples. The study at large found these results: Ubiquitous expanded tumor TCRs showed up in blood more often at tumor resection than at routine follow-up. Additional single-cell paired TCR alpha and beta sequencing was considered necessary to confirm, at a functional level, the hypothesis that regional TCRs recognize regional mutations.

This clonotype was detected ten times or more. It lacks a known antigen. No much larger clonotype is one base removed from it; base qualities were not supplied. Explained via the paper, the time point label denotes: sample taken at primary tumor resection. For TCR sequencing, whole RNA was extracted from tumor and nontumor lung tissue, or from cryopreserved PBMC samples, and no cell sorting was done. Samples were obtained from fewer than 80 patients with early-stage, untreated non-small cell lung cancer from the lung TRACERx cohort. Only patients for whom sufficient RNA was available from at least two tumor regions were selected for TCR sequencing. CDR1 SQVTM and CDR2 ANQGSEA are derived from the germline V gene. Trimming at the junction amounts to 5 bases on V and 0 bases on J, and the germline ends lie 10 bases apart. Reading from cysteine to phenylalanine, the CDR3 counts 13 amino acids. The DNA shown is the 39-base CDR3, in frame from base 1.

Libraries were prepared through 5' RACE. Sequencer: NextSeq 500. The TCR library protocol attached a unique molecular identifier to each TCR cDNA molecule to allow correction of PCR and sequencing errors. On the study's bioinformatics: TCR identification, UMI-based error correction and CDR3 extraction were performed with Decombinator tools. TCRs above a frequency of 2 per 1,000, corresponding to the top 1% of the tumor frequency distribution, were defined as expanded. Each repertoire was subsampled 100 times to 5,000 TCRs, after which Renyi diversity was computed with the R vegan package. CDR3 similarity networks were built from amino acid triplet string-kernel similarity, connecting CDR3s with pairwise similarity above 0.82. Using fastp at Q25 and MiXCR, TCRdb reprocessed the public reads and kept productive beta chains. Entries that share a CDR3 protein sequence are merged under the most common genes and DNA. None of the V and J calls come from the authors' own analysis; TCRdb made them. Present in this sample are tens of thousands of distinct CDR3 sequences, 13% of which were seen just once. The top ten hold 7.2% of the sample.

The chain employs TRBV29-1 and TRBJ1-1; matching of 6 bases hints at TRBD1 as the D gene. The sequence was obtained from a male donor with early-stage non-small cell lung cancer. This material consisted of PBMCs, taken at surgery. The DNA sequence reads TGCAGCGTTCAACAGGGCCTGAACACTGAAGCTTTCTTT. It codes for CSVQQGLNTEAFF.